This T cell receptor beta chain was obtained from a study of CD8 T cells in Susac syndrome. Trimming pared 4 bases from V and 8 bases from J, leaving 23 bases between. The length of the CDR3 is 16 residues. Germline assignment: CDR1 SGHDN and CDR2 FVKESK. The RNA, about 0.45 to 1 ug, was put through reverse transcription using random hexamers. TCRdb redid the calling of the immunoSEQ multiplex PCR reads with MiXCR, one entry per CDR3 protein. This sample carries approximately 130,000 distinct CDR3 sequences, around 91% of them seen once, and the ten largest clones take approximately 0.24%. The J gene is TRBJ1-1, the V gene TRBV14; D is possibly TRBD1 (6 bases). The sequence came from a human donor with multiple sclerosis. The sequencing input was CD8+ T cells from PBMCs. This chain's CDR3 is CASSPYGVGGAQEAFF. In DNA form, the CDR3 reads TGTGCCAGCAGCCCATATGGGGTTGGGGGGGCGCAGGAAGCTTTCTTT.